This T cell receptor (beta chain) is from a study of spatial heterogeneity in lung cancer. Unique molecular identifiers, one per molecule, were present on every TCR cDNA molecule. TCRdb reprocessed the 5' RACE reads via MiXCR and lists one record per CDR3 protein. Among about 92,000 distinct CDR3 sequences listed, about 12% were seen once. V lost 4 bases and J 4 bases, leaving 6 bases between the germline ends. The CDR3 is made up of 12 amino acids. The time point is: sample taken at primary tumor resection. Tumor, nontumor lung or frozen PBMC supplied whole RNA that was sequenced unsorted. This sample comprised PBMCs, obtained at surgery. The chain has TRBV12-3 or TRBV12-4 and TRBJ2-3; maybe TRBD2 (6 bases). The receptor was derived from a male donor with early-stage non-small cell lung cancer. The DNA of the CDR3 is TGTGCCAGCAGTTGGGAGGCAGATACGCAGTATTTT. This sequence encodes CASSWEADTQYF.